This TCR beta chain stems from a study of cytomegalovirus exposure and HLA in healthy donors. About the research overall: Genetic ancestry analysis placed about 84% of the 300 to 500 donors that were genotyped in the Caucasian-associated cluster.

Concerning this clone itself: Its antigen remains unknown.

Study-level points and caveats: While the bulk of TCR sequences proved rare, some public TCRs turned up in many donors. Cytomegalovirus-associated status was assigned to about 170 TCR beta chains.

CDR3 length: 13 amino acids. V shed 7 bases and J shed 5 bases, with 14 bases lying between them. The V gene's germline CDR1 is ENHRY and CDR2 SYGVKD. In the PCR, 60 Vbeta and 13 Jbeta primers were used. The protocol was immunoSEQ multiplex PCR, while the TCRdb copy is restricted to in-frame clones and leaves out a portion. The table lists 160,000 or so clones, roughly 85% of them singletons. This chain links TRBV10-3 with TRBJ1-1; D is unclear. Sequencing input: PBMCs. This clonotype originated in a male donor in good health and CMV-seropositive. CDR3 DNA: TGTGCCATCAACGAGGGCGCCGGGACTGAAGCTTTCTTT. Protein product: CAINEGAGTEAFF.